This entry is about one TCR beta chain. Priming with a constant-region primer yielded TCR beta cDNA from about 450 ng total RNA. Slightly modified ARM-PCR with three nested multiplex PCR rounds yielded TCR beta libraries. TRBV1-TRBV30 forward primers and a C-beta reverse primer were used in the first two PCR rounds, which each ran for nine to ten cycles. TCRdb used MiXCR to reprocess the multiplex PCR reads, holding one entry per CDR3 protein. The data show tens of thousands of distinct CDR3 sequences, about two thirds seen once. The germline V gene encodes CDR1 SGHVS and CDR2 FQNEAQ. CDR3 size: 15 residues. J was trimmed by 4 bases and V by 3 bases; bases with no gene match: 7. The data originate from a study of tumor-infiltrating lymphocytes in primary liver carcinoma. The study co-extracted DNA and RNA from around 20-30 mg of unsorted bulk tissue.

The sequencing sample was made of liver tumor tissue from sampling region 4. Described subset: tumor region T4, right-lateral pole. This chain connects TRBV7-8 to TRBJ2-5; TRBD1 matches at 8 bases. This clonotype was obtained from a man between 40 and 49 years old with primary liver carcinoma and hepatitis B virus infection. Here the CDR3 DNA reads TGTGCCAGCAGCTTGAAGCCACAGGGGGTAGAGACCCAGTACTTC. Amino acids: CASSLKPQGVETQYF.